This TCR beta chain derives from a study of blood T cell repertoires in COVID-19. Study details: Material from acute and convalescent COVID-19 was sourced from the United States, Italy and Spain. PBMCs, B-cell-depleted T cells, or T cells provided the cDNA or gDNA that made up the material.

In the study's own analysis: How many nucleated cells were present was estimated from reference gene primer amplification. Libraries were prepared by immunoSEQ multiplex PCR; TCRdb keeps only in-frame clonotypes and omits some of them. Clone size and the V and J calls come from that table; the DNA yielded D and trimming. The top ten clones hold roughly an eighth of a sample with tens of thousands of clones, over 80% of them seen once. The CDR3 has 15 amino acids. The germline V gene has CDR1 SGHRS and CDR2 YFSETQ. Trimming left V 3 bases short and J 4 bases short, with 16 bases between. The chain combines TRBV5-1 with TRBJ1-2; D is undetermined. The sequencing sample was made of peripheral blood. This receptor was taken from a human donor in a cohort sampled during active COVID-19. The CDR3 sequence is CASSSLGVVGYGYTF. The CDR3 coding sequence is TGCGCCAGCAGCTCCCTTGGAGTAGTGGGCTATGGCTACACCTTC.